The 22 T cell receptor beta chains given below trace back to one sample, sequenced in a study of T cell clonotyping in hematopoietic cell transplantation. The table came from immunoSEQ multiplex PCR; TCRdb's copy has only in-frame clones and leaves some out. The sample has 11,000 to 15,000 clones; around three fifths are singletons. Sequenced input: PBMCs. Every receptor here comes from a human donor who either received an allogeneic hematopoietic cell transplant for a myeloid malignancy or was a related donor (not recorded which). Some clones in this sample may be carry-over from other donors' samples.

This clone was seen a few times. The rearrangement uses TRBV29-1 and TRBJ1-4; D unresolved. V lost 4 bases and J 4 bases, leaving 1 base between the germline ends. The CDR3 totals 10 residues. Looked up from germline, CDR1 is SQVTM and CDR2 is ANQGSEA. The CDR3 sequence is CSVGNEKLFF. The CDR3 nucleotides read TGCAGCGTTGGTAATGAAAAACTGTTTTTT.

This clone has more than one count but fewer than ten. V and J are TRBV6-5 and TRBJ2-7, with D possibly matching TRBD1 (5 bases). The CDR3 contains 13 residues. Germline CDR1 and CDR2: MNHEY and SVGAGI. V was cut by 6 bases and J by 5 bases, with 14 bases left in between. The DNA for the CDR3 is TGTGCCAGCAGACCCGTCCAGGGCCACGAGCAGTACTTC. Its protein is CASRPVQGHEQYF.

The chain recombines TRBV30 with TRBJ2-7, with TRBD1 matching 8 bases. This CDR3 region has 11 residues. V shed 3 bases, J shed 6 bases, and the junction held 1 base outside the gene matches. The germline gives CDR1 GTSNPN, CDR2 SVGIG (reference sequence). The CDR3 sequence is CAWRQGGEQYF. For the CDR3, the DNA is TGTGCCTGGAGACAGGGGGGCGAGCAGTACTTC.

V gene TRBV6-5 combines with J gene TRBJ1-1, with D hard to call. CDR1 is MNHEY, CDR2 SVGAGI, per germline. V was shortened by 7 bases and J by 3 bases, with 18 bases between the two germline ends. CDR3 length: 15 residues. CDR3 nucleotides: TGTGCCAGCAACCTAGGACCAGCCCTCCACACTGAAGCTTTCTTT. The encoded protein is CASNLGPALHTEAFF.

The CDR3 protein is CASSIDRGETQYF. The CDR3 nucleotides are TGTGCCAGTAGTATAGACAGGGGTGAGACCCAGTACTTC. The chain joins TRBV19 to TRBJ2-5; weak D call: TRBD1 (6 bases). CDR1 is LNHDA and CDR2 is SQIVND in the germline V gene (reference sequence). Trimming cost V 0 bases and J 5 bases, with 7 bases left between them. CDR3 length: 13 amino acids.

This clone was recorded a few times. It is likely a read error, because the conserved phenylalanine at the end of the CDR3 is missing. Because the CDR3's place on the DNA is in doubt, the DNA is left out and the CDR3 is given as listed by TCRdb. The chain joins TRBV7-2 to TRBJ1-5. The CDR3 spans 9 amino acids, including both terminal residues. CDR1 SGHTA and CDR2 FQGNSA come from the germline V gene. CDR3 protein: CASSPPPEC.

This clone was picked up a small number of times. The chain is built from TRBV5-6 and TRBJ1-1, with D unresolved. The CDR3 loop spans 12 amino acids. From germline, CDR1 is SGHDT and CDR2 YYEEEE. The V end lost 1 base, the J end lost 7 bases, and 8 bases lay between the germline ends. The CDR3 sequence: CASSLRGNEAFF. As DNA, the CDR3 is TGTGCCAGCAGCTTGAGAGGGAATGAAGCTTTCTTT.

This chain uses TRBV30 with TRBJ2-7; TRBD1 agrees at 9 bases. This CDR3 has 14 residues. V trimming: 2 bases; J trimming: 2 bases; junction bases outside the gene matches: 4. The germline gives CDR1 GTSNPN, CDR2 SVGIG (reference sequence). Written as DNA, the CDR3 is TGTGCCTGGAGTTCCGGGACAGGGACCTACGAGCAGTACTTC. Translated, it gives CAWSSGTGTYEQYF.

Here the CDR3 DNA reads TGTGCCAGCAGTTTGGGGGCTTTGGGCGAGCAGTACTTC. Translated: CASSLGALGEQYF. The chain combines TRBV28 with TRBJ2-7; possible D gene TRBD1, 6 bases. The CDR3 is 13 amino acids. From germline, CDR1 is MDHEN and CDR2 SYDVKM. The V end was cut by 3 bases, the J end by 6 bases, with 12 bases between.

CDR3 DNA sequence: TGTGCCATCAGTGGGGACTTCGGCAACTACGAGCAGTACTTC. This sequence encodes CAISGDFGNYEQYF. The genes are TRBV10-3 and TRBJ2-7; D possibly corresponds to TRBD2 (6 bases). This CDR3 has 14 residues. Germline loops: CDR1 ENHRY, CDR2 SYGVKD. Trimming shortened V by 4 bases and J by 3 bases, and 13 bases separated the two germline ends.

The CDR3 loop reads CATSRELGGHEQYF. The CDR3 nucleotides read TGTGCCACCAGCAGAGAATTGGGGGGCCACGAGCAGTACTTC. The genes are TRBV15 and TRBJ2-7; D assignment may be TRBD1 or TRBD2 (6 bases each). The CDR3 totals 14 residues. V dropped 0 bases and J dropped 5 bases, with 11 bases sitting between them. The germline gives CDR1 LNHNV, CDR2 YYDKDF (reference sequence).

The rearrangement links TRBV5-6 to TRBJ2-1; 13 nucleotides agree with TRBD2. V lost 3 bases to trimming and J lost 4 bases; unmatched junction nucleotides: 4. CDR3 size: 16 residues. Germline assignment: CDR1 SGHDT and CDR2 YYEEEE. CDR3 sequence (DNA): TGTGCCAGCAGCTATCCGGGACTAGCGGGATACAATGAGCAGTTCTTC. Translation: CASSYPGLAGYNEQFF.

This chain connects TRBV29-1 to TRBJ1-1; D might be TRBD1 (5 bases). V gave up 3 bases and J gave up 3 bases, with 14 bases separating them. CDR1 is SQVTM and CDR2 is ANQGSEA in the germline V gene. The CDR3 runs 14 residues. This CDR3 is CSVEEHQGYTEAFF. The CDR3 nucleotides are TGCAGCGTTGAGGAGCACCAGGGATACACTGAAGCTTTCTTT.

The chain uses TRBV6-5 and TRBJ2-7, with D maybe TRBD1 (6 bases). This CDR3 has 15 amino acids. Looked up from germline, CDR1 is MNHEY and CDR2 is SVGAGI. Trimming left V 0 bases short and J 2 bases short, with 11 bases between. The CDR3 region is CASSYSDSYPYEQYF. In DNA, the CDR3 is TGTGCCAGCAGTTACTCGGACAGTTACCCCTACGAGCAGTACTTC.

For the CDR3, the DNA is TGTGCCAGCAGATCGCAAAGGGGGGATGGAAACACCATATATTTT. Translation gives CASRSQRGDGNTIYF. This chain links TRBV6-5 with TRBJ1-3; D may be TRBD1 (6 bases). This CDR3 has 15 amino acids. CDR1 and CDR2 from the germline V gene are MNHEY and SVGAGI. V lost 6 bases and J 3 bases, leaving 15 bases between the germline ends.

V is TRBV4-1 and J is TRBJ1-3; D perhaps matches TRBD1 (5 bases). CDR3 length: 16 residues. The V end lost 0 bases, the J end lost 7 bases, and 16 bases lay between the germline ends. The germline V gene has CDR1 MGHRA and CDR2 YSYEKL. The CDR3 is CASSQEGLSRGNTIYF. The CDR3 DNA follows: TGCGCCAGCAGCCAAGAGGGCTTATCGAGGGGTAACACCATATATTTT.

By share of the sample, this clone is medium-sized. The chain is built from TRBV9 and TRBJ2-7; perhaps TRBD1 as D (6 bases). V shed 3 bases and J shed 0 bases, with 19 bases lying between them. The CDR3 contains 17 residues. From germline, CDR1 is SGDLS and CDR2 YYNGEE. The CDR3 sequence: CASSDEGNRDNSYEQYF. The CDR3 DNA follows: TGTGCCAGCAGCGACGAAGGGAACCGGGACAACTCCTACGAGCAGTACTTC.

The chain recombines TRBV7-9 with TRBJ1-3; the D is unclear. Germline V lookup: CDR1 SEHNR, CDR2 FQNEAQ (reference sequence). This CDR3 spans 16 amino acids. V lost 4 bases, J lost 4 bases, and 17 bases lay in between. The CDR3 reads CASSSPGSVVGNTIYF. The CDR3 DNA reads TGTGCCAGCAGCTCCCCCGGGAGTGTCGTCGGAAACACCATATATTTT. The complete variable domain, with remaining parts taken from reference TRBV7-9 and TRBJ1-3, reads DTGVSQNPRHKITKRGQNVTFRCDPISEHNRLYWYRQTLGQGPEFLTYFQNEAQLEKSRLLSDRFSAERPKGSFSTLEIQRTEQGDSAMYLCASSSPGSVVGNTIYFGEGSWLTVV.

This clone was found once. V is TRBV30 and J is TRBJ1-5, with D unresolved. V dropped 1 base and J dropped 1 base, with 5 bases sitting between them. The CDR3 covers 13 residues. CDR1 and CDR2 from the germline V gene are GTSNPN and SVGIG (reference sequence). The CDR3 region is CAWSGQSNQPQHF. In nucleotides, the CDR3 is TGTGCCTGGAGTGGACAAAGCAATCAGCCCCAGCATTTT.

This sequence joins TRBV7-6 and TRBJ2-7; D may be TRBD1 (5 bases). This CDR3 is 15 amino acids long. Germline V CDR1 and CDR2: SGHVS, FNYEAQ. V shed 1 base and J shed 7 bases, with 17 bases lying between them. The CDR3 sequence is CASSLGSGQVLEQYF. In nucleotides, the CDR3 is TGTGCCAGCAGCTTAGGCTCAGGGCAGGTCTTGGAGCAGTACTTC.

The chain couples TRBV25-1 to TRBJ2-2; D gene uncertain. CDR1 MGHDK and CDR2 SYGVNS come from the germline V gene. V was cut by 5 bases and J by 5 bases, with 15 bases left in between. CDR3 length: 15 residues. As DNA, the CDR3 is TGTGCCAGCAGTTCTGACCGCGTGGGAACCGGGGAGCTGTTTTTT. Amino acids: CASSSDRVGTGELFF.

The chain couples TRBV14 to TRBJ1-1, with a weak D call TRBD1 (6 bases). Germline V CDR1 and CDR2: SGHDN, FVKESK. The CDR3 totals 14 residues. V was cut by 5 bases and J by 4 bases, with 14 bases left in between. The CDR3 loop is CASSYWDTGTEAFF. Written as DNA, the CDR3 is TGTGCCAGCAGCTATTGGGACACGGGCACTGAAGCTTTCTTT.